This is a list of T cell receptor beta chains from one sample in a study of T cell repertoires and HLA-DP antigens. Repertoires were generated with immunoSEQ multiplex PCR, while TCRdb's copy carries only in-frame clones and drops some. Of approximately 100,000 clones in the sample, 86% were seen once. The antigens for these receptors are not known. Sequencing input: CD4+ T cells from PBMCs. The receptors derive from a man aged 45 to 65 in good health and CMV-seronegative. The CDR3 runs from the conserved cysteine through the conserved F or W. D genes are given only for firm matches. Only part of the rows carry a size: once, few, many, or a class if the clone is expanded.

D: .; V: TRBV2; J: TRBJ2-7; size: .; DNA: TGTGCCAGCAGTGACCTGAACAGCTCCTACGAGCAGTACTTC; CDR3: CASSDLNSSYEQYF
D: .; V: TRBV7-8; J: TRBJ2-1; size: .; DNA: TGTGCCAGCAGCTTCCGAGGAGCGCAATACAATGAGCAGTTCTTC; CDR3: CASSFRGAQYNEQFF
D: TRBD2; V: TRBV5-1; J: TRBJ2-5; size: .; DNA: TGCGCCAGCAGCCACACCGGACTAGCGGGAGGGAAAGAGACCCAGTACTTC; CDR3: CASSHTGLAGGKETQYF
D: TRBD1; V: TRBV4-2; J: TRBJ1-3; size: .; DNA: TGTGCCAGCAGCCGATTTCGACAGGGGGCCTCTGGAAACACCATATATTTT; CDR3: CASSRFRQGASGNTIYF
D: .; V: TRBV5-1; J: TRBJ2-7; size: .; DNA: TGCGCCAGCAGCTTGGCTCCTGGATACGAGCAGTACTTC; CDR3: CASSLAPGYEQYF
D: .; V: TRBV7-9; J: TRBJ1-2; size: few; DNA: TGTGCCACCCCGACCTTGAGCGATGGCTACACCTTC; CDR3: CATPTLSDGYTF
D: .; V: TRBV7-2; J: TRBJ1-4; size: .; DNA: TGTGCCAGCAGCGGATACTCAGGGATTGCAACTAATGAAAAACTGTTTTTT; CDR3: CASSGYSGIATNEKLFF
D: .; V: TRBV29-1; J: TRBJ2-5; size: .; DNA: TGTTCCACCAGGGGAGGGGAGACCCAGTACTTC; CDR3: CSTRGGETQYF
D: .; V: TRBV4-3; J: TRBJ2-5; size: .; DNA: TGCGCCAGCAGCCAAGATGTAGTCGAGGGGTTGGCACAAGAGACCCAGTACTTC; CDR3: CASSQDVVEGLAQETQYF
D: TRBD1; V: TRBV7-2; J: TRBJ1-2; size: .; DNA: TGTGCCAGCTCACTACGGGGACAGATTTACTATGGCTACACCTTC; CDR3: CASSLRGQIYYGYTF
D: .; V: TRBV19; J: TRBJ2-7; size: once; DNA: TGTGCCAGTAGTATAGAGGGGGGTATTACCTACGAGCAGTACTTC; CDR3: CASSIEGGITYEQYF
D: .; V: TRBV7-9; J: TRBJ2-5; size: .; DNA: TGTGCCAGCAGCCCCCCAGTCCTTAAAGAGACCCAGTACTTC; CDR3: CASSPPVLKETQYF
D: TRBD1; V: TRBV4-1; J: TRBJ1-2; size: few; DNA: TGCGCCAGCAGCCACACAGGGGGCTCTGGCTACACCTTC; CDR3: CASSHTGGSGYTF
D: .; V: TRBV25-1; J: TRBJ1-1; size: .; DNA: TGTGCCAGCAGTGAATTGAGAGGGCACACTGAAGCTTTCTTT; CDR3: CASSELRGHTEAFF
D: .; V: TRBV5-4; J: TRBJ2-6; size: .; DNA: TGTGCCAGCAGCTTGCCAGGGAACTCTGGGGCCAACGTCCTGACTTTC; CDR3: CASSLPGNSGANVLTF
D: .; V: TRBV4-3; J: TRBJ2-1; size: few; DNA: TGCGCCAGCAGCTTGGCCACTTGGAGCGATGAGCAGTTCTTC; CDR3: CASSLATWSDEQFF
D: .; V: TRBV7-2; J: TRBJ2-5; size: .; DNA: TGTGCCAGCAGCTTAGGGAGGCAAGGGCGGCAGACCCAGTACTTC; CDR3: CASSLGRQGRQTQYF
D: .; V: TRBV20-1; J: TRBJ2-1; size: once; DNA: TGCAGTGAACCGGGCAGTGAGCAGTTCTTC; CDR3: CSEPGSEQFF
D: TRBD1; V: TRBV19; J: TRBJ2-7; size: .; DNA: TGTGCCAGTAGTGAGGGGACAGCCACCTACGAGCAGTACTTC; CDR3: CASSEGTATYEQYF
D: TRBD1; V: TRBV30; J: TRBJ1-3; size: .; DNA: TGTGTCTGGAACGGACAGGGAGGAGCTCACTCTGGAAACACCATATATTTT; CDR3: CVWNGQGGAHSGNTIYF
D: .; V: TRBV4-3; J: TRBJ1-1; size: once; DNA: TGCGCCAGCAGCCAAGAACCGAACGGACACCCGAACACTGAAGCTTTCTTT; CDR3: CASSQEPNGHPNTEAFF
D: .; V: TRBV28; J: TRBJ1-4; size: .; DNA: TGTGCCAGCAGTCCGGACGGTTCTTTTCCCTCGACACTGTTTTTT; CDR3: CASSPDGSFPSTLFF
D: .; V: TRBV29-1; J: TRBJ1-2; size: .; DNA: TGCAGCGTTGCAAGAGGGTTCGATCGTGGCTACACCTTC; CDR3: CSVARGFDRGYTF
D: TRBD1; V: TRBV30; J: TRBJ2-5; size: few; DNA: TGTGCCTGGAGTGTACGGGGCAGGGGGCAAGAGACCCAGTACTTC; CDR3: CAWSVRGRGQETQYF
D: TRBD1; V: TRBV4-1; J: TRBJ2-7; size: .; DNA: TGCGCCAGCAGCCAATTAATACAGGGGCCGGCCTACGAGCAGTACTTC; CDR3: CASSQLIQGPAYEQYF
D: TRBD2; V: TRBV5-1; J: TRBJ2-5; size: once; DNA: TGCGCCAGCTCGGGGGGGACGGCCCAGTACTTC; CDR3: CASSGGTAQYF
D: .; V: TRBV14; J: TRBJ2-1; size: few; DNA: TGTGCCAGCCGTGGGGGCAGGGGGGTATCCACAAGCTCCTACAATGAGCAGTTCTTC; CDR3: CASRGGRGVSTSSYNEQFF
D: TRBD2; V: TRBV9; J: TRBJ2-3; size: once; DNA: TGTGCCAGCAGCGTGACTAGCGGGAGATCAGATACGCAGTATTTT; CDR3: CASSVTSGRSDTQYF
D: .; V: TRBV2; J: TRBJ2-5; size: .; DNA: TGTGCCAGCAGTGAAGCTAAGGGTGGGAAACAAGAGACCCAGTACTTC; CDR3: CASSEAKGGKQETQYF
D: .; V: TRBV10-2; J: TRBJ2-3; size: once; DNA: TGCGCCAGCAGTGATTCTGCGGGCACAGATACGCAGTATTTT; CDR3: CASSDSAGTDTQYF
D: TRBD2; V: TRBV5-4; J: TRBJ2-3; size: .; DNA: TGTGCCAGCAGCCCCACGGGGGGGGTCGGGACAGATACGCAGTATTTT; CDR3: CASSPTGGVGTDTQYF
D: .; V: TRBV18; J: TRBJ2-5; size: .; DNA: TGTGCCAGCTCCCTCGGACAAGCCGGCGAGACCCAGTACTTC; CDR3: CASSLGQAGETQYF
D: .; V: TRBV19; J: TRBJ2-1; size: few; DNA: TGTGCCAGTAGTATACAGGGCAATGAGCAGTTCTTC; CDR3: CASSIQGNEQFF
D: .; V: TRBV4-3; J: TRBJ2-3; size: .; DNA: TGCGCCAGCAGCCAAGAAAGGTTGGTTGGCGCAGATACGCAGTATTTT; CDR3: CASSQERLVGADTQYF
D: TRBD2; V: TRBV5-4; J: TRBJ2-3; size: .; DNA: TGTGCCAGCAGCTCCCCGGGGAGTAGCGGGGATACGCAGTATTTT; CDR3: CASSSPGSSGDTQYF